This entry describes one TCR beta chain. Antigen: not known. This specimen belongs to a study of T cell responses to AZD1222 COVID-19 vaccine. The study's findings and limits: Recipients of two AZD1222 doses showed rising Spike-specific TCR breadth and depth. Baseline antibody screening turned up just 6 or 7 seropositive AZD1222 recipients.

CDR1 is SGHDN and CDR2 is FVKESK in the germline V gene. With 2 bases removed from V and 7 bases from J, the gap between germline ends came to 17 bases. The CDR3 spans 15 residues. The data were produced by immunoSEQ multiplex PCR, yet TCRdb's version contains in-frame clones alone and is incomplete. Of some 97,000 clones in the sample, about 89% are singletons; the top ten hold over 15%. Specimen: peripheral blood, collected on day 0 of AZD1222 vaccination. The J gene is TRBJ1-1, the V gene TRBV14; possible D gene TRBD1, 5 bases. This TCR came from an adult in good health. The CDR3 loop reads CASSQQMGQSYEAFF. CDR3 DNA sequence: TGTGCCAGCAGCCAACAGATGGGGCAGTCGTATGAAGCTTTCTTT.